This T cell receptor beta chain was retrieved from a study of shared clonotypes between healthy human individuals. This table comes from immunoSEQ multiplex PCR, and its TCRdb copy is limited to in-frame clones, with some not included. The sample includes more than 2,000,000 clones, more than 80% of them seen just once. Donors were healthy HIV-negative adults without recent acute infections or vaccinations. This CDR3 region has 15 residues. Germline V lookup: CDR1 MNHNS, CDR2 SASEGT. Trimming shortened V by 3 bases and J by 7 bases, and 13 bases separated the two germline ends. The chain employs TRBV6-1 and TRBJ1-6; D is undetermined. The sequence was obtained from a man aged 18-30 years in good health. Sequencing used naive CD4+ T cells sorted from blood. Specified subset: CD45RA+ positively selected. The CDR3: CASSDSGSWNSPLHF. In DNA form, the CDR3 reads TGTGCCAGCAGTGATAGCGGGAGCTGGAATTCACCCCTCCACTTT.